The present T cell receptor beta chain was sequenced within a study of shared clonotypes between healthy human individuals. Study-wide findings and caveats: Only blood samples were collected, and tissue repertoires likely differ. It was anticipated that sequencing depth would influence how many clonotypes donors shared. What naive subsets generally showed was a larger estimated richness than memory subsets showed.

Of note for this clone: Antigen specificity is unknown.

TCRdb's copy holds only in-frame clones and misses some; the assay was immunoSEQ multiplex PCR. Of roughly 700,000 clones in the sample, around 74% are singletons; the top ten hold 1.5% to 2%. Trimming took 7 bases from V and 2 from J, leaving 16 bases between them. Germline loops: CDR1 SQVTM, CDR2 ANQGSEA. This CDR3 region has 14 residues. The V gene is TRBV29-1, the J gene TRBJ2-3; no definite D call. The receptor was isolated from a woman younger than 45 in good health. Input material: memory CD4+ T cells sorted from blood. Subset of the sample: CD45RA-negative fraction. The CDR3 spells CSGKEGPLTDTQYF. In DNA form, the CDR3 reads TGCAGCGGTAAGGAAGGACCTCTCACAGATACGCAGTATTTT.